The 10 T cell receptor beta chains reported below all come from one sample, sequenced in a study of shared clonotypes between healthy human individuals. Using immunoSEQ multiplex PCR, the repertoire was profiled, and TCRdb retains in-frame clones only, with some absent. The data show 550,000 to 750,000 clones, around 90% seen once. The naive CD8 fraction comprised CD45RO-negative cells positively selected for CCR7 and excluded terminally differentiated effector memory CD45RA+ cells. The sample comprised naive CD8+ T cells sorted from blood. These receptors were obtained from a man aged 25 to 40 in good health.

The CDR3, as DNA: TGTGCCAGCGCCGAGCGGGAGGAAGAGACCCAGTACTTC. Protein sequence: CASAEREEETQYF. J is TRBJ2-5 and V is TRBV5-6, with 9 bases that match TRBD2. The length of the CDR3 is 13 residues. Germline V gene lookup returns CDR1 SGHDT and CDR2 YYEEEE. The trim removed 7 bases at V and 3 bases at J, leaving 4 bases unmatched.

The CDR3 loop reads CASSSWTSDGELFF. The DNA for the CDR3 is TGTGCCAGCAGCTCTTGGACTTCGGATGGGGAGCTGTTTTTT. This chain links TRBV11-2 with TRBJ2-2, with D perhaps matching TRBD2 (5 bases). The CDR3 consists of 14 residues. Trimming cost V 4 bases and J 8 bases, with 14 bases left between them. The germline V gene encodes CDR1 SGHAT and CDR2 FQNNGV.

The chain carries TRBV6-5 and TRBJ1-1; the D is unclear. The CDR3 spans 15 residues. The V gene lost 2 bases and the J gene lost 0 bases, with 10 bases spanning the gap. Germline V lookup: CDR1 MNHEY, CDR2 SVGAGI. The CDR3 sequence: CASSYADGLNTEAFF. CDR3 nucleotide sequence: TGTGCCAGCAGTTACGCGGACGGGCTGAACACTGAAGCTTTCTTT.

J is TRBJ2-7 and V is TRBV7-6; 8 bases are shared with TRBD1. Looked up from germline, CDR1 is SGHVS and CDR2 is FNYEAQ. V shed 5 bases, J shed 5 bases, and the junction held 8 bases outside the gene matches. The CDR3 contains 14 residues. CDR3 bases: TGTGCCAGCAGCCGATCAGGGGGCTACGACGAGCAGTACTTC. Its protein is CASSRSGGYDEQYF.

To note about this clone: The sample holds other DNA sequences that translate to the same CDR3. The chain combines TRBV6-5 with TRBJ2-7; weak D call: TRBD2 (5 bases). The germline V and J ends were trimmed by 5 bases and 4 bases, with 6 bases remaining between them. Germline V gene lookup returns CDR1 MNHEY and CDR2 SVGAGI. The CDR3 loop spans 11 amino acids. In nucleotides, the CDR3 is TGTGCCAGCAGTACGGGGTACGAGCAGTACTTC. It translates to CASSTGYEQYF.

The chain recombines TRBV7-2 with TRBJ2-2; D is uncertain. Looked up from germline, CDR1 is SGHTA and CDR2 is FQGNSA. The CDR3 is 14 residues long. V shed 5 bases and J shed 6 bases, with 13 bases lying between them. CDR3 region: CASSQPYGSGELFF. Written as DNA, the CDR3 is TGTGCCAGCAGCCAACCCTATGGATCCGGGGAGCTGTTTTTT.

The CDR3 loop reads CASSLVTPSYEQYF. CDR3 DNA sequence: TGTGCCAGCAGCTTAGTTACCCCCTCCTACGAGCAGTACTTC. The chain uses TRBV7-9 and TRBJ2-7; D call uncertain. The length of the CDR3 is 14 residues. The germline CDR1 and CDR2 sequences are SEHNR and FQNEAQ (reference sequence). The V gene lost 1 base and the J gene lost 0 bases, with 7 bases spanning the gap.

The chain employs TRBV30 and TRBJ2-7, with 11 positions matching TRBD2. This CDR3 is built from 14 residues. The ends lost 8 bases at V and 1 base at J; junction bases unmatched: 7. Germline V gives CDR1 GTSNPN, CDR2 SVGIG (reference sequence). The CDR3 nucleotides are TGTGCCCTCGTAGCGGGAGGGGGGTCCTACGAGCAGTACTTC. Its protein is CALVAGGGSYEQYF. The full variable domain, with the rest looked up from reference TRBV30 and TRBJ2-7, is SQTIHQWPATLVQPVGSPLSLECTVEGTSNPNLYWYRQAAGRGLQLLFYSVGIGQISSEVPQNLSASRPQDRQFILSSKKLLLSDSGFYLCALVAGGGSYEQYFGPGTRLTVT.

The chain has TRBV27 and TRBJ2-1; 9 bases line up with TRBD2. Germline values: CDR1 MNHEY, CDR2 SMNVEV (reference sequence). J was trimmed by 4 bases and V by 5 bases; bases with no gene match: 9. The CDR3 sequence is 16 residues long. The CDR3 DNA sequence: TGTGCCAGCAGTCCCCTCGCGGGAGGGGGTTACAATGAGCAGTTCTTC. Residues: CASSPLAGGGYNEQFF.

The chain employs TRBV9 and TRBJ2-5; possibly TRBD1 for D (6 bases). This CDR3 has 16 residues. V lost 3 bases to trimming and J lost 3 bases, with 18 bases between them. Germline CDR1 SGDLS, CDR2 YYNGEE. CDR3 sequence: CASSAFQGFGEETQYF. The CDR3 nucleotides read TGTGCCAGCAGCGCCTTTCAGGGGTTTGGCGAAGAGACCCAGTACTTC.